The rows below give T cell receptor beta chains drawn from one sample of a study of blood T cell repertoires in COVID-19. The method was immunoSEQ multiplex PCR; TCRdb's version includes in-frame clones alone and lacks a portion of them. The table lists hundreds of thousands of clones, around 92% of them singletons. Input material: peripheral blood. These receptors were taken from a woman in her twenties or thirties with COVID-19, enrolled during active disease. Both conserved end residues are part of each CDR3. D genes are given only for firm matches. Size tells how often a clone was seen (once, few, many) or the class of an expanded clone, and some rows leave it out.

v_call: TRBV5-8; clone_size: NA; cdr3_length: 12; j_call: TRBJ2-4; d_call: TRBD1; cdr3_aa: CASRLTGVIQYF; cdr3_nt: TGTGCCAGCAGGTTAACAGGGGTCATTCAGTACTTC
v_call: TRBV5-1; clone_size: NA; cdr3_length: 15; j_call: TRBJ2-3; d_call: TRBD2; cdr3_aa: CASSPAGRGTDTQYF; cdr3_nt: TGCGCCAGCAGCCCCGCGGGGAGGGGCACAGATACGCAGTATTTT
v_call: TRBV19; clone_size: NA; cdr3_length: 14; j_call: TRBJ2-1; d_call: TRBD2; cdr3_aa: CASSTSGDYNEQFF; cdr3_nt: TGTGCCAGTAGTACTAGCGGAGACTACAATGAGCAGTTCTTC
v_call: TRBV6-5; clone_size: once; cdr3_length: 15; j_call: TRBJ1-5; d_call: NA; cdr3_aa: CASSPGTNINQPQHF; cdr3_nt: TGTGCCAGCAGTCCCGGGACAAATATCAATCAGCCCCAGCATTTT
v_call: TRBV6-6; clone_size: NA; cdr3_length: 14; j_call: TRBJ2-7; d_call: TRBD1; cdr3_aa: CASRQGAESYEQYF; cdr3_nt: TGTGCCAGCCGACAGGGGGCTGAGTCCTACGAGCAGTACTTC
v_call: TRBV5-6; clone_size: NA; cdr3_length: 19; j_call: TRBJ1-6; d_call: TRBD1; cdr3_aa: CASSLAGTGGSSYNSPLHF; cdr3_nt: TGTGCCAGCAGCTTGGCCGGGACAGGGGGCAGCTCCTATAATTCACCCCTCCACTTT
v_call: TRBV7-2; clone_size: NA; cdr3_length: 17; j_call: TRBJ2-6; d_call: NA; cdr3_aa: CASSLELVVSGANVLTF; cdr3_nt: TGTGCCAGCAGCTTAGAGCTGGTCGTCTCTGGGGCCAACGTCCTGACTTTC
v_call: TRBV30; clone_size: NA; cdr3_length: 13; j_call: TRBJ2-1; d_call: TRBD2; cdr3_aa: CAWTSGSFNEQFF; cdr3_nt: TGTGCCTGGACTAGCGGGAGTTTCAATGAGCAGTTCTTC
v_call: TRBV11-3; clone_size: NA; cdr3_length: 15; j_call: TRBJ2-5; d_call: NA; cdr3_aa: CASSLDPAGQETQYF; cdr3_nt: TGTGCCAGCAGCTTAGATCCGGCAGGTCAAGAGACCCAGTACTTC
v_call: TRBV6-5; clone_size: NA; cdr3_length: 11; j_call: TRBJ2-5; d_call: NA; cdr3_aa: CASTLQETQYF; cdr3_nt: TGTGCCAGCACCCTTCAAGAGACCCAGTACTTC
v_call: TRBV10-3; clone_size: NA; cdr3_length: 15; j_call: TRBJ2-1; d_call: NA; cdr3_aa: CAISEGNRDGVEQFF; cdr3_nt: TGTGCCATCAGTGAAGGGAATCGGGATGGGGTTGAGCAGTTCTTC
v_call: TRBV3-1/TRBV3-2; clone_size: NA; cdr3_length: 17; j_call: TRBJ1-2; d_call: TRBD1; cdr3_aa: CASSQGTDRRRNYGYTF; cdr3_nt: TGTGCCAGCAGCCAAGGGACGGACAGGAGACGAAACTATGGCTACACCTTC
v_call: TRBV29-1; clone_size: NA; cdr3_length: 13; j_call: TRBJ1-1; d_call: TRBD1; cdr3_aa: CSVSQGAGTEAFF; cdr3_nt: TGCAGCGTTTCGCAGGGGGCTGGCACTGAAGCTTTCTTT
v_call: TRBV11-2; clone_size: NA; cdr3_length: 18; j_call: TRBJ2-1; d_call: TRBD2; cdr3_aa: CASSVSVPSGVRVNEQFF; cdr3_nt: TGTGCCAGCAGCGTAAGCGTCCCTAGCGGGGTACGGGTCAATGAGCAGTTCTTC
v_call: TRBV12-3/TRBV12-4; clone_size: few; cdr3_length: 12; j_call: TRBJ1-1; d_call: TRBD1; cdr3_aa: CASSFGQGRAFF; cdr3_nt: TGTGCCAGCAGTTTCGGACAGGGTCGAGCTTTCTTT
v_call: TRBV5-1; clone_size: NA; cdr3_length: 18; j_call: TRBJ2-1; d_call: TRBD2; cdr3_aa: CASSPAGVGTSGYNEQFF; cdr3_nt: TGCGCCAGCAGCCCAGCAGGTGTCGGGACTAGCGGATACAATGAGCAGTTCTTC
v_call: TRBV11-3; clone_size: NA; cdr3_length: 14; j_call: TRBJ1-1; d_call: NA; cdr3_aa: CASSLDGAGSEAFF; cdr3_nt: TGTGCCAGCAGCTTAGATGGGGCAGGGTCTGAAGCTTTCTTT
v_call: TRBV10-3; clone_size: NA; cdr3_length: 15; j_call: TRBJ2-7; d_call: TRBD1; cdr3_aa: CAISEVRDRGYEQYF; cdr3_nt: TGTGCCATCAGTGAGGTCCGGGACAGGGGGTATGAGCAGTACTTC
v_call: TRBV19; clone_size: few; cdr3_length: 15; j_call: TRBJ2-3; d_call: TRBD2; cdr3_aa: CASSIGSGASDTQYF; cdr3_nt: TGTGCCAGTAGTATAGGTAGCGGGGCGAGTGATACGCAGTATTTT
v_call: TRBV7-9; clone_size: NA; cdr3_length: 15; j_call: TRBJ2-1; d_call: TRBD1; cdr3_aa: CASSLGRDRGHEQFF; cdr3_nt: TGTGCCAGCAGCTTAGGACGGGACAGGGGCCATGAGCAGTTCTTC
v_call: TRBV7-9; clone_size: NA; cdr3_length: 14; j_call: TRBJ2-7; d_call: TRBD1; cdr3_aa: CASSPPGQRYEQYF; cdr3_nt: TGTGCCAGCAGCCCCCCGGGACAGCGATACGAGCAGTACTTC
v_call: TRBV5-1; clone_size: NA; cdr3_length: 15; j_call: TRBJ1-4; d_call: NA; cdr3_aa: CASSLSGLLLEKLFF; cdr3_nt: TGCGCCAGCAGCTTGAGTGGACTACTGTTGGAAAAACTGTTTTTT
v_call: TRBV29-1; clone_size: few; cdr3_length: 16; j_call: TRBJ1-1; d_call: NA; cdr3_aa: CSVVVGLKWVSTEAFF; cdr3_nt: TGCAGCGTTGTGGTCGGGTTGAAGTGGGTAAGCACTGAAGCTTTCTTT
v_call: TRBV15; clone_size: NA; cdr3_length: 14; j_call: TRBJ1-2; d_call: NA; cdr3_aa: CATSRDDQGGGYTF; cdr3_nt: TGTGCCACCAGCAGAGATGACCAGGGAGGGGGCTACACCTTC
v_call: TRBV6-2/TRBV6-3; clone_size: NA; cdr3_length: 14; j_call: TRBJ2-7; d_call: NA; cdr3_aa: CASSQRTEAGEQYF; cdr3_nt: TGTGCCAGCAGCCAAAGGACGGAGGCGGGCGAGCAGTACTTC
v_call: TRBV6-4; clone_size: NA; cdr3_length: 16; j_call: TRBJ1-1; d_call: TRBD1; cdr3_aa: CASSGGRQGVNTEAFF; cdr3_nt: TGTGCCAGCAGTGGTGGGAGACAGGGGGTCAACACTGAAGCTTTCTTT
v_call: TRBV10-3; clone_size: NA; cdr3_length: 13; j_call: TRBJ2-3; d_call: NA; cdr3_aa: CAMGGVTTDTQYF; cdr3_nt: TGTGCCATGGGGGGAGTCACCACAGATACGCAGTATTTT
v_call: TRBV6-2/TRBV6-3; clone_size: NA; cdr3_length: 16; j_call: TRBJ1-3; d_call: NA; cdr3_aa: CASSRDTPNSGNTIYF; cdr3_nt: TGTGCCAGCAGCCGGGACACCCCAAACTCTGGAAACACCATATATTTT
v_call: TRBV5-6; clone_size: once; cdr3_length: 16; j_call: TRBJ1-6; d_call: NA; cdr3_aa: CASSLAWGTGDSPLHF; cdr3_nt: TGTGCCAGCAGCTTGGCATGGGGGACTGGGGATTCACCCCTCCACTTT
v_call: TRBV18; clone_size: NA; cdr3_length: 15; j_call: TRBJ1-1; d_call: NA; cdr3_aa: CASSPPSGLNTEAFF; cdr3_nt: TGTGCCAGCTCACCACCAAGCGGCTTGAACACTGAAGCTTTCTTT
v_call: TRBV27; clone_size: NA; cdr3_length: 16; j_call: TRBJ2-3; d_call: NA; cdr3_aa: CASRSGLRFSTDTQYF; cdr3_nt: TGTGCCAGCAGGTCGGGACTTCGCTTTAGCACAGATACGCAGTATTTT
v_call: TRBV9; clone_size: NA; cdr3_length: 16; j_call: TRBJ2-1; d_call: NA; cdr3_aa: CASSPSGASGYNEQFF; cdr3_nt: TGTGCCAGCAGCCCCTCGGGGGCTAGCGGCTACAATGAGCAGTTCTTC
v_call: TRBV28; clone_size: NA; cdr3_length: 16; j_call: TRBJ2-7; d_call: TRBD1; cdr3_aa: CASTQLRGRGPFEQYF; cdr3_nt: TGTGCCAGCACCCAGCTGAGGGGCAGGGGGCCTTTCGAGCAGTACTTC
v_call: TRBV19; clone_size: NA; cdr3_length: 13; j_call: TRBJ2-1; d_call: NA; cdr3_aa: CASSFVGASEQFF; cdr3_nt: TGTGCCAGTAGTTTCGTCGGAGCATCTGAGCAGTTCTTC
v_call: TRBV2; clone_size: NA; cdr3_length: 13; j_call: TRBJ2-1; d_call: TRBD1; cdr3_aa: CASTLQGLNEQFF; cdr3_nt: TGTGCCAGCACACTACAGGGGCTAAATGAGCAGTTCTTC
v_call: TRBV5-1; clone_size: NA; cdr3_length: 14; j_call: TRBJ1-4; d_call: TRBD1; cdr3_aa: CASSSGQGGEKLFF; cdr3_nt: TGCGCCAGCAGCTCGGGACAGGGGGGTGAAAAACTGTTTTTT
v_call: TRBV5-1; clone_size: NA; cdr3_length: 16; j_call: TRBJ2-3; d_call: TRBD2; cdr3_aa: CASSLAIAGDTDTQYF; cdr3_nt: TGCGCCAGCAGCTTGGCAATAGCGGGGGACACAGATACGCAGTATTTT
v_call: TRBV9; clone_size: NA; cdr3_length: 16; j_call: TRBJ1-2; d_call: TRBD1; cdr3_aa: CASSVALGGQGEVPTF; cdr3_nt: TGTGCCAGCAGCGTAGCGTTGGGAGGACAGGGGGAAGTCCCCACCTTC
v_call: TRBV10-3; clone_size: once; cdr3_length: 15; j_call: TRBJ1-5; d_call: NA; cdr3_aa: CAISGTAGRGQPQHF; cdr3_nt: TGTGCCATCAGTGGGACCGCAGGGCGGGGTCAGCCCCAGCATTTT
v_call: TRBV7-2; clone_size: NA; cdr3_length: 15; j_call: TRBJ1-6; d_call: NA; cdr3_aa: CASSPREVYNSPLHF; cdr3_nt: TGTGCCAGCAGCCCGAGGGAAGTCTATAATTCACCCCTCCACTTT
v_call: TRBV18; clone_size: NA; cdr3_length: 17; j_call: TRBJ1-3; d_call: NA; cdr3_aa: CASSDPQGGQSGNTIYF; cdr3_nt: TGTGCCAGCTCCGACCCCCAAGGTGGGCAATCCGGAAACACCATATATTTT
v_call: TRBV10-3; clone_size: NA; cdr3_length: 14; j_call: TRBJ2-3; d_call: NA; cdr3_aa: CAISRSGNRDTQYF; cdr3_nt: TGTGCCATCAGTCGTTCAGGGAATCGAGATACGCAGTATTTT
v_call: TRBV6-2/TRBV6-3; clone_size: NA; cdr3_length: 12; j_call: TRBJ1-1; d_call: NA; cdr3_aa: CASSVSGLEAFF; cdr3_nt: TGTGCCAGCAGTGTAAGCGGCCTTGAGGCTTTCTTT
v_call: TRBV7-6; clone_size: NA; cdr3_length: 16; j_call: TRBJ1-1; d_call: TRBD1; cdr3_aa: CASSKYPGQGNTEAFF; cdr3_nt: TGTGCCAGCAGCAAATATCCGGGACAGGGAAACACTGAAGCTTTCTTT
v_call: TRBV5-1; clone_size: NA; cdr3_length: 14; j_call: TRBJ1-1; d_call: NA; cdr3_aa: CASSGGGRNTEAFF; cdr3_nt: TGCGCCAGCAGTGGGGGGGGCCGGAACACTGAAGCTTTCTTT
v_call: TRBV19; clone_size: NA; cdr3_length: 14; j_call: TRBJ2-3; d_call: NA; cdr3_aa: CASSPRGGTDTQYF; cdr3_nt: TGTGCCAGTAGTCCCAGGGGTGGCACAGATACGCAGTATTTT
v_call: TRBV19; clone_size: NA; cdr3_length: 14; j_call: TRBJ1-4; d_call: NA; cdr3_aa: CASAGYRTNEKLFF; cdr3_nt: TGTGCCAGTGCAGGGTATCGAACTAATGAAAAACTGTTTTTT
v_call: TRBV14; clone_size: NA; cdr3_length: 11; j_call: TRBJ2-1; d_call: NA; cdr3_aa: CASSQVYEQFF; cdr3_nt: TGTGCCAGCAGCCAAGTCTATGAGCAGTTCTTC
v_call: TRBV18; clone_size: few; cdr3_length: 18; j_call: TRBJ2-1; d_call: TRBD2; cdr3_aa: CASSRFGFGTSPANEQFF; cdr3_nt: TGTGCCAGCTCACGGTTCGGGTTCGGGACTAGCCCAGCCAATGAGCAGTTCTTC
v_call: TRBV28; clone_size: NA; cdr3_length: 13; j_call: TRBJ1-1; d_call: TRBD1; cdr3_aa: CASSPRDRSEAFF; cdr3_nt: TGTGCCAGCAGTCCCCGGGACAGATCTGAAGCTTTCTTT
v_call: TRBV5-1; clone_size: NA; cdr3_length: 14; j_call: TRBJ2-2; d_call: NA; cdr3_aa: CASSFQTNTGELFF; cdr3_nt: TGCGCCAGCAGCTTCCAGACGAACACCGGGGAGCTGTTTTTT
v_call: TRBV7-8; clone_size: NA; cdr3_length: 14; j_call: TRBJ1-4; d_call: NA; cdr3_aa: CASSFSGPNEKLFF; cdr3_nt: TGTGCCAGCAGCTTCTCCGGTCCTAATGAAAAACTGTTTTTT
v_call: TRBV10-3; clone_size: once; cdr3_length: 12; j_call: TRBJ1-2; d_call: NA; cdr3_aa: CAISEPEKGYTF; cdr3_nt: TGTGCCATCAGTGAGCCCGAGAAGGGCTACACCTTC
v_call: TRBV9; clone_size: once; cdr3_length: 14; j_call: TRBJ2-7; d_call: TRBD1; cdr3_aa: CASSGGQDAYEQYF; cdr3_nt: TGTGCCAGCAGCGGAGGACAGGATGCCTACGAGCAGTACTTC
v_call: TRBV10-3; clone_size: NA; cdr3_length: 12; j_call: TRBJ2-7; d_call: TRBD1; cdr3_aa: CATGQGSYEQYF; cdr3_nt: TGTGCCACCGGACAGGGGTCCTACGAGCAGTACTTC
v_call: TRBV7-6; clone_size: NA; cdr3_length: 17; j_call: TRBJ2-2; d_call: TRBD1; cdr3_aa: CASSHRGDHMNTGELFF; cdr3_nt: TGTGCCAGCAGCCACAGGGGCGATCATATGAACACCGGGGAGCTGTTTTTT
v_call: TRBV24-1; clone_size: NA; cdr3_length: 16; j_call: TRBJ2-5; d_call: TRBD2; cdr3_aa: CATSLGGAGDQETQYF; cdr3_nt: TGTGCCACCAGTCTCGGAGGAGCGGGGGACCAAGAGACCCAGTACTTC
v_call: TRBV19; clone_size: NA; cdr3_length: 15; j_call: TRBJ1-3; d_call: NA; cdr3_aa: CASRQDSLSGNTIYF; cdr3_nt: TGTGCCAGTAGACAGGACAGCCTCTCTGGAAACACCATATATTTT
v_call: TRBV3-1/TRBV3-2; clone_size: NA; cdr3_length: 15; j_call: TRBJ2-3; d_call: NA; cdr3_aa: CASSQDTGVTDTQYF; cdr3_nt: TGTGCCAGCAGCCAAGATACCGGAGTCACAGATACGCAGTATTTT